This passage covers 21 T cell receptor beta chains from one sample sequenced in a study of T cell repertoires in cytomegalovirus infection (dated by TCRdb to between 2017 and 2020). Sequencing relied on an Illumina HiSeq 1500. TCRdb ran its own pipeline on the public reads, namely fastp trimming at Q25 and MiXCR clone calling, and kept in-frame beta chains. All rows with the same CDR3 protein become a single entry with the most common DNA and genes. The sample includes roughly 760,000 distinct CDR3 sequences, with 35% to 45% observed a single time. The ten largest clones add up to roughly 2.8% of the sample. Sequencing used PBMCs. These receptors originate from a human donor in good health (CMV status not recorded). Some clones in this sample may be carry-over from other donors' samples.

This clonotype has just a few counts. The chain carries TRBV12-3 or TRBV12-4 and TRBJ1-6; a weak D match, TRBD1 (5 bases). The ends were cut back, 6 bases at V and 1 base at J, with 10 bases in the middle. CDR3 length equals 15 residues. The chain's CDR3 is CASSLRGSYNSPLHF. The CDR3 DNA is TGTGCCAGCAGCTTGCGGGGGTCCTATAATTCACCCCTCCACTTT.

This clonotype was observed a few times. The chain has TRBV29-1 and TRBJ2-5; the D is unclear. The V and J ends lost 5 bases and 1 base respectively, with 11 bases between them. The germline CDR1 and CDR2 sequences are SQVTM and ANQGSEA. The length of the CDR3 is 13 residues. For the CDR3, the DNA is TGCAGCGTTTCCGGACCGGTCCAAGAGACCCAGTACTTC. Protein sequence: CSVSGPVQETQYF.

Only a few counts were recorded for this clonotype. This CDR3 is CASTTGRRNTEAFF. The CDR3 region has the DNA TGTGCCAGTACTACAGGCAGGCGAAACACTGAAGCTTTCTTT. V and J are TRBV19 and TRBJ1-1; a weak D match, TRBD1 (5 bases). V lost 7 bases and J 2 bases, leaving 14 bases between the germline ends. The CDR3 contains 14 residues. Germline V gives CDR1 LNHDA, CDR2 SQIVND (reference sequence).

This clonotype was picked up a small number of times. This rearrangement joins TRBV6-1 to TRBJ2-7; no definite D call. Germline V lookup: CDR1 MNHNS, CDR2 SASEGT. The V and J ends lost 6 bases and 4 bases respectively, with 10 bases between them. The CDR3 contains 12 residues. Here the CDR3 reads CASRHGPYEQYF. The CDR3 DNA sequence: TGTGCCAGCAGACACGGGCCATACGAGCAGTACTTC.

The chain recombines TRBV6-1 with TRBJ1-2, with D unresolved. The CDR3 is made up of 14 amino acids. The germline gives CDR1 MNHNS, CDR2 SASEGT. V lost 7 bases to trimming and J lost 4 bases, with 16 bases between them. The CDR3 region has the DNA TGTGCCAGCAATGCGCAAGGAAGAGGCTATGGCTACACCTTC. Translating it yields CASNAQGRGYGYTF.

This clonotype was counted at least ten times. The J gene is TRBJ1-5, the V gene TRBV7-2; D unresolved. Between the trimmed V and J ends, which lost 3 bases and 7 bases, there was a span of 10 bases. The CDR3 runs to 13 residues. Germline V lookup: CDR1 SGHTA, CDR2 FQGNSA. The DNA of the CDR3 is TGTGCCAGCAGCTTGGTTCATAGGCAGCCCCAGCATTTT. This translates into CASSLVHRQPQHF.

Only a few counts were recorded for this clonotype. The chain recombines TRBV7-9 with TRBJ2-7, with 7 bases lining up with TRBD1. The CDR3 extends over 14 amino acids. Germline values: CDR1 SEHNR, CDR2 FQNEAQ (reference sequence). V dropped 6 bases and J dropped 1; count of bases not matched to a gene: 6. In DNA form, the CDR3 reads TGTGCCAGCAGACCGGGACAGTGGTCCTACGAGCAGTACTTC. Protein product: CASRPGQWSYEQYF.

This clonotype appeared once. V gene TRBV10-3 combines with J gene TRBJ1-5; D gene unclear. From germline, CDR1 is ENHRY and CDR2 SYGVKD. The CDR3 loop spans 13 amino acids. Trimming took off 2 bases at V and 5 bases at J, with 7 bases between the two ends. CDR3 sequence (DNA): TGTGCCATCAGTGAGGGGTTCGATCAGCCCCAGCATTTT. Its translation: CAISEGFDQPQHF.

This clonotype appeared many times. V usage is TRBV7-2 and J usage is TRBJ2-5; D may be TRBD2 (5 bases). V was shortened by 0 bases and J by 5 bases, with 16 bases between the two germline ends. CDR3 size: 16 residues. Germline CDR1 is SGHTA and CDR2 is FQGNSA. The CDR3 here is CASSLAPHSTGETQYF. The CDR3 DNA is TGTGCCAGCAGCTTAGCCCCTCACAGCACGGGGGAGACCCAGTACTTC. The full variable domain, completed using reference TRBV7-2 and TRBJ2-5, is GAGVSQSPSNKVTEKGKDVELRCDPISGHTALYWYRQSLGQGLEFLIYFQGNSAPDKSGLPSDRFSAERTGGSVSTLTIQRTQQEDSAVYLCASSLAPHSTGETQYFGPGTRLLVL.

The rearrangement links TRBV10-3 to TRBJ1-5; D ambiguous. The CDR3 runs to 13 residues. V lost 3 bases and J 5 bases, leaving 8 bases between the germline ends. Germline V gene sequence: CDR1 ENHRY, CDR2 SYGVKD. The CDR3 coding sequence is TGTGCCATCAGTGATAGTTTAGATCAGCCCCAGCATTTT. Translating it yields CAISDSLDQPQHF.

This chain uses TRBV28 with TRBJ1-1; D is undetermined. The CDR3 has 15 amino acids. Germline V gene data show CDR1 as MDHEN and CDR2 as SYDVKM. V was clipped by 5 bases and J by 1 base, with 14 bases between them. The CDR3, as DNA: TGTGCCAGCAGTCCTGGTGGACGGTGGAACACTGAAGCTTTCTTT. Translation gives CASSPGGRWNTEAFF.

The genes are TRBV6-5 and TRBJ2-1; D call uncertain. V was pared by 4 bases and J by 7 bases, with 17 bases between. The V gene's germline CDR1 is MNHEY and CDR2 SVGAGI. CDR3 length equals 15 residues. This CDR3 reads CASSSDPIRVNEQFF. CDR3 sequence (DNA): TGTGCCAGCAGTTCAGACCCCATCCGGGTGAATGAGCAGTTCTTC.

This clonotype was counted at least ten times. This chain connects TRBV12-3 or TRBV12-4 to TRBJ1-4; no reliable D call. The V end was cut by 5 bases, the J end by 7 bases, with 11 bases between. This CDR3 comprises 13 residues. Written as DNA, the CDR3 is TGTGCCAGCAGTCTTTTGTGGGGTGAAAAACTGTTTTTT. It encodes CASSLLWGEKLFF.

CDR3 DNA: TGTGCCAGCAGCTTTGGGACAGGGGACTCCTACGAGCAGTACTTC. It encodes CASSFGTGDSYEQYF. This chain links TRBV7-9 with TRBJ2-7, with 10 positions matching TRBD1. Germline CDR1 and CDR2: SEHNR and FQNEAQ (reference sequence). The CDR3 consists of 15 residues. Trimming removed 3 bases from V and 0 bases from J; junction bases left unmatched: 2.

The J gene is TRBJ2-1, the V gene TRBV7-8, with 9 nucleotides matching TRBD2. The CDR3 runs to 18 residues. V shed 2 bases and J 7 bases; nucleotides not matched to a gene: 15. Germline loops: CDR1 SGHVS, CDR2 FQNEAQ. This CDR3 is CASSLRVEREVGVNEQFF. Here the CDR3 DNA reads TGTGCCAGCAGCTTAAGAGTAGAGCGGGAGGTAGGGGTAAATGAGCAGTTCTTC.

The CDR3 bases are TGTGCCAGCAGCTCACTCAGCGGGAGTGCTTACGAGCAGTACTTC. Translated, it gives CASSSLSGSAYEQYF. The chain links TRBV7-6 to TRBJ2-7, with 8 nucleotides matching TRBD2. This CDR3 spans 15 amino acids. V lost 4 bases, J lost 4 bases, and 9 bases stayed unmatched. CDR1 and CDR2 (germline): SGHVS, FNYEAQ.

The chain employs TRBV11-2 and TRBJ2-3; D not resolved. Trimming took off 4 bases at V and 5 bases at J, with 10 bases between the two ends. The CDR3 length is 13 residues. Germline-derived CDR1 and CDR2 are SGHAT and FQNNGV. The CDR3 nucleotides are TGTGCCAGCAGCTACCTAAACAGAGATACGCAGTATTTT. Its translation: CASSYLNRDTQYF.

This chain joins TRBV4-1 and TRBJ2-1; a weak D match, TRBD2 (6 bases). Trimming took off 4 bases at V and 7 bases at J, with 20 bases between the two ends. This CDR3 has 16 amino acids. Germline values: CDR1 MGHRA, CDR2 YSYEKL. The CDR3 coding sequence is TGCGCCAGCAGCCCGGGGGTTACTATCGGGACTAATGAGCAGTTCTTC. It codes for CASSPGVTIGTNEQFF.

This clonotype was picked up a small number of times. The rearrangement joins TRBV4-2 to TRBJ2-7; D is ambiguous. The CDR3 length is 12 residues. The germline CDR1 and CDR2 sequences are LGHNA and YNFKEQ. The V end was cut by 1 base, the J end by 6 bases, with 7 bases between. The CDR3 protein is CASSQGLAEQYF. The CDR3 DNA is TGTGCCAGCAGCCAAGGGCTTGCCGAGCAGTACTTC.

The chain joins TRBV12-3 or TRBV12-4 to TRBJ2-1, with a possible D match to TRBD2 (5 bases). Trimming removed 2 bases from V and 2 bases from J, with 10 bases in between. The CDR3 contains 15 residues. This chain's CDR3 is CASSLMGDPYNEQFF. The CDR3 region has the DNA TGTGCCAGCAGTTTAATGGGAGACCCCTACAATGAGCAGTTCTTC.

The V and J genes are TRBV11-3 and TRBJ2-2; D perhaps matches TRBD1 (6 bases). Trimming took 2 bases from V and 5 from J, leaving 15 bases between them. Germline lookup yields CDR1 SGHNT and CDR2 YENEEA. The CDR3 totals 16 residues. CDR3 amino acids: CASSLIGTFGTGELFF. CDR3 nucleotide sequence: TGTGCCAGCAGCTTAATCGGGACATTCGGGACCGGGGAGCTGTTTTTT. Filled out from reference TRBV11-3 and TRBJ2-2, the complete variable domain reads EAGVVQSPRYKIIEKKQPVAFWCNPISGHNTLYWYLQNLGQGPELLIRYENEEAVDDSQLPKDRFSAERLKGVDSTLKIQPAELGDSAVYLCASSLIGTFGTGELFFGEGSRLTVL.